A single sample gave rise to the 16 T cell receptor beta chains below, sequenced in a study of radiotherapy plus CTLA-4 blockade in lung cancer. Clones were sequenced by immunoSEQ multiplex PCR, and TCRdb holds only the in-frame ones, with some missing. The sample lists about 120,000 clones, roughly 86% occurring once. Specimen: peripheral blood, collected from a patient treated with radiotherapy plus ipilimumab. Receptors originate from a human donor with non-small cell lung cancer that progressed on radiotherapy plus ipilimumab. Some clones in this sample may be carry-over from other donors' samples.

In this sample, this clone turned up once. This rearrangement joins TRBV18 to TRBJ2-4; TRBD2 matches at 10 bases. CDR1 and CDR2 from the germline V gene are KGHSH and LQKENI. There are 20 residues in the CDR3. Trimming cost V 3 bases and J 0 bases; bases outside gene matches: 14. The CDR3 bases are TGTGCCAGCTCACCGACCGCGCCCAGCGGGGGGGCCCGAGCCAAAAACATTCAGTACTTC. It translates to CASSPTAPSGGARAKNIQYF. The variable domain in full, with the rest retrieved from reference TRBV18 and TRBJ2-4, is NAGVMQNPRHLVRRRGQEARLRCSPMKGHSHVYWYRQLPEEGLKFMVYLQKENIIDESGMPKERFSAEFPKEGPSILRIQQVVRGDSAAYFCASSPTAPSGGARAKNIQYFGAGTRLSVL.

Note on this clone: Additional DNA sequences in this sample encode the identical CDR3. This chain connects TRBV5-1 to TRBJ2-3; a possible D gene is TRBD2 (6 bases). The CDR3 runs 14 residues. Germline CDR1 is SGHRS and CDR2 is YFSETQ. V was shortened by 5 bases and J by 1 base, with 11 bases between the two germline ends. CDR3 bases: TGCGCCAGCAGTTGGGACTTTCGCACAGATACGCAGTATTTT. Translated: CASSWDFRTDTQYF.

The rearrangement joins TRBV5-6 to TRBJ2-2; D remains unclear. CDR3 size: 12 residues. Germline CDR1 and CDR2: SGHDT and YYEEEE. Trimming pared 3 bases from V and 7 bases from J, leaving 7 bases between. CDR3 nucleotide sequence: TGTGCCAGCAGCTCGGAGTACGGGGAGCTGTTTTTT. Translating gives CASSSEYGELFF.

This clone came up a few times. This sequence joins TRBV5-1 and TRBJ2-7; a possible D gene is TRBD2 (6 bases). The V gene's germline CDR1 is SGHRS and CDR2 YFSETQ. The CDR3 extends over 15 amino acids. V was trimmed by 0 bases and J by 6 bases, leaving 16 bases between them. CDR3 nucleotides: TGCGCCAGCAGCTTGGCCCCCGGGACTTGGTTCGAGCAGTACTTC. Encoded protein: CASSLAPGTWFEQYF. The full variable domain, rest sourced from reference TRBV5-1 and TRBJ2-7, is KAGVTQTPRYLIKTRGQQVTLSCSPISGHRSVSWYQQTPGQGLQFLFEYFSETQRNKGNFPGRFSGRQFSNSRSEMNVSTLELGDSALYLCASSLAPGTWFEQYFGPGTRLTVT.

Only one count was recorded for this clone. At one end the junction does not follow the germline gene, possibly because of a read error. This chain uses TRBV18 with TRBJ2-7; 8 bases are shared with TRBD1. This CDR3 comprises 14 residues. The V gene's germline CDR1 is KGHSH and CDR2 LQKENI. The CDR3 nucleotides read TGTGCCAGCTCACCCCAGGACAGGGATTCGAGCAGACATTTC. Translating gives CASSPQDRDSSRHF.

As for this clone: Other DNA sequences in this specimen translate into the identical CDR3. V usage is TRBV5-5 and J usage is TRBJ1-1, with 8 bases fitting TRBD1. J lost 3 bases, V lost 2 bases, and 0 bases had no gene match. From germline, CDR1 is SGHKS and CDR2 YYEKEE (reference sequence). The CDR3 extends over 13 amino acids. The CDR3 DNA reads TGTGCCAGCAGCTTACAGGGGGACACTGAAGCTTTCTTT. This gives the protein CASSLQGDTEAFF.

The J gene is TRBJ1-2, the V gene TRBV9; the D is unclear. Germline CDR1 is SGDLS and CDR2 is YYNGEE. The CDR3 is made up of 12 amino acids. Trimming removed 0 bases at V and 7 bases at J, with 7 bases between. In nucleotides, the CDR3 is TGTGCCAGCAGCGTAGTATATCCTGGCTACACCTTC. It specifies CASSVVYPGYTF.

The genes are TRBV30 and TRBJ1-1; D gene ambiguous. Germline V gives CDR1 GTSNPN, CDR2 SVGIG (reference sequence). The CDR3 is made up of 13 amino acids. V dropped 4 bases and J dropped 0 bases, with 9 bases sitting between them. The CDR3 here is CAWIPGLNTEAFF. CDR3 nucleotides: TGTGCCTGGATTCCTGGCTTGAACACTGAAGCTTTCTTT.

The gene calls are TRBV29-1 and TRBJ2-5; 8 nucleotides align to TRBD1. V was clipped by 7 bases and J by 2 bases; unmatched bases: 6. CDR3 length: 13 amino acids. Germline V gene sequence: CDR1 SQVTM, CDR2 ANQGSEA. The DNA for the CDR3 is TGCAGCGGGAGACAGGGGACACAAGAGACCCAGTACTTC. This encodes CSGRQGTQETQYF.

This rearrangement joins TRBV5-6 to TRBJ1-6; 7 nucleotides line up with TRBD1. V trimming: 1 base; J trimming: 10 bases; junction bases outside the gene matches: 8. Germline loops: CDR1 SGHDT, CDR2 YYEEEE. The length of the CDR3 is 15 residues. Written as DNA, the CDR3 is TGTGCCAGCAGCTTGTTTGACAGGGAACGCTCACCCCTCCACTTT. Protein: CASSLFDRERSPLHF.

This chain's CDR3 is CASSYSWDRPYEQYF. In DNA form, the CDR3 reads TGTGCCAGCAGTTACTCTTGGGACAGACCCTACGAGCAGTACTTC. The V gene is TRBV6-5, the J gene TRBJ2-7; TRBD1 matches 7 bases. V gave up 0 bases and J gave up 2 bases; unmatched junction bases: 4. This CDR3 comprises 15 residues. Germline V gene sequence: CDR1 MNHEY, CDR2 SVGAGI.

V and J are TRBV6-1 and TRBJ1-6; the D gene is possibly TRBD1 (5 bases). Germline V gene lookup returns CDR1 MNHNS and CDR2 SASEGT. This CDR3 contains 15 residues. Trimming cost V 6 bases and J 5 bases, with 14 bases left between them. The CDR3 reads CASSSRWGNNSPLHF. The CDR3 bases are TGTGCCAGCAGCTCTCGCTGGGGGAATAATTCACCCCTCCACTTT.

This sequence joins TRBV5-1 and TRBJ2-5, with TRBD2 as a possible D gene (6 bases). The CDR3 consists of 12 residues. Germline V gives CDR1 SGHRS, CDR2 YFSETQ. V was pared by 4 bases and J by 5 bases, with 9 bases between. The CDR3 loop reads CASSREEETQYF. The CDR3 nucleotides read TGCGCCAGCAGCAGGGAGGAGGAGACCCAGTACTTC. The variable domain in full, completed from reference TRBV5-1 and TRBJ2-5, reads KAGVTQTPRYLIKTRGQQVTLSCSPISGHRSVSWYQQTPGQGLQFLFEYFSETQRNKGNFPGRFSGRQFSNSRSEMNVSTLELGDSALYLCASSREEETQYFGPGTRLLVL.

The chain is built from TRBV6-5 and TRBJ1-6; D is ambiguous. Germline lookup yields CDR1 MNHEY and CDR2 SVGAGI. V lost 7 bases, J lost 9 bases, and 19 bases lay in between. CDR3 size: 15 residues. This chain's CDR3 is CASTSGAGRVSPLHF. CDR3 coding DNA: TGTGCCAGCACCTCCGGTGCGGGAAGGGTTTCACCCCTCCACTTT.

The chain carries TRBV6-6 and TRBJ1-6; no definite D call. Germline V lookup: CDR1 MNHNY, CDR2 SVGAGI (reference sequence). The CDR3 consists of 15 residues. The ends were cut back, 2 bases at V and 7 bases at J, with 12 bases in the middle. The CDR3, as DNA: TGTGCCAGCAGTTACGAACGAAGGAGAAATTCACCCCTCCACTTT. Its protein is CASSYERRRNSPLHF.

The chain has TRBV7-2 and TRBJ1-2, with 8 bases aligning to TRBD1. The CDR3 loop spans 16 amino acids. CDR1 and CDR2 (germline): SGHTA, FQGNSA. Losses at the gene ends were 4 bases for V and 5 bases for J; bases not matched to a gene: 12. The CDR3 loop is CASSSEPGQGRYGYTF. The CDR3 DNA reads as TGTGCCAGCAGCTCAGAACCCGGACAGGGACGTTATGGCTACACCTTC.